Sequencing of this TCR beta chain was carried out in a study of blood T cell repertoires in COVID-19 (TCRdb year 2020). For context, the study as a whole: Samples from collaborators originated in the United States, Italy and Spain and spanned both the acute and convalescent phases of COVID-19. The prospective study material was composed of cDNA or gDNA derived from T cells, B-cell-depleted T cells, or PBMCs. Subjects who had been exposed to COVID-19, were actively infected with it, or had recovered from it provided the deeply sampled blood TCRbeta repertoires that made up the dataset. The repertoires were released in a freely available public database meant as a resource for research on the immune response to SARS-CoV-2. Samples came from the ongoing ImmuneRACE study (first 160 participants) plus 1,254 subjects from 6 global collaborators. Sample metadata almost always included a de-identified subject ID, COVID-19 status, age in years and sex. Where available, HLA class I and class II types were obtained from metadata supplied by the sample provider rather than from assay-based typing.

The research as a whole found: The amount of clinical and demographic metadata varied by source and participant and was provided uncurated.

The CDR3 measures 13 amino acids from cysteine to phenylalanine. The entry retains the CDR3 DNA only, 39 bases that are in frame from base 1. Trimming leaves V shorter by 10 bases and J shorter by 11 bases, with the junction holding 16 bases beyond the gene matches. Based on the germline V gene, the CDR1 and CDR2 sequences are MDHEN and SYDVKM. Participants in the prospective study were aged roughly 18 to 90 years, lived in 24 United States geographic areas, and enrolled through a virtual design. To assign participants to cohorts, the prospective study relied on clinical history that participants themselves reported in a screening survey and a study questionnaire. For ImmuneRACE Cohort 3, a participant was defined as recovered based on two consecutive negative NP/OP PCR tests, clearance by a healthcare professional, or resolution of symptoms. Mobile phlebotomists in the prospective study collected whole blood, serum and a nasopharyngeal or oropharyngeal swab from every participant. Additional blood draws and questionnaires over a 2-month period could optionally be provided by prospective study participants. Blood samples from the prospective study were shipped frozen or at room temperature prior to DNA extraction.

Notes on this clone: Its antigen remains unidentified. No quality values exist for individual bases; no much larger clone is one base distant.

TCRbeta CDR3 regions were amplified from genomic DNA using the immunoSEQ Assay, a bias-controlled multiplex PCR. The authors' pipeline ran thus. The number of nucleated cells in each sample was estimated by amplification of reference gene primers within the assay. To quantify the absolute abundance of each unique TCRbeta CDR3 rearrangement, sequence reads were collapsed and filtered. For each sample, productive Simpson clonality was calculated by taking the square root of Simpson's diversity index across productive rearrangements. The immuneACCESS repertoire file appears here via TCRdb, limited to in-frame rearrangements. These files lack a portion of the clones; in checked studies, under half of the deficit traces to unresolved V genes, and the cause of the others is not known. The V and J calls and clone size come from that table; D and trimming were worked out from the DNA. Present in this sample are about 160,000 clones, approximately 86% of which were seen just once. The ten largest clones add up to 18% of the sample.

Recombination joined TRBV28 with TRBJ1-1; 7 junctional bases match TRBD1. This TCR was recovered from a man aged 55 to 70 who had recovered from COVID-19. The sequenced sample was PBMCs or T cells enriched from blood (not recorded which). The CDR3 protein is CAIPGTAPGQAFF. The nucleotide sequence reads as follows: TGTGCCATCCCCGGGACAGCACCTGGCCAGGCTTTCTTT.